Below, 10 T cell receptor beta chains from the same sample are listed, as sequenced in a study of identical twins (dated by TCRdb to between 2015 and 2016). Libraries were prepared through 5' RACE. TCRdb names Illumina HiSeq 2000 as the instrument used. Starting from the raw public reads, TCRdb applied fastp trimming at Q25, assembled clones with MiXCR and retained in-frame beta chains. Each record represents a unique CDR3 protein, reported with the most common genes and DNA among its rows. For this sample the table gives under 20,000 distinct CDR3 sequences, of which roughly 69% were detected only once. The ten biggest clones cover over 4.5% of the sample. The specimen was memory (CD45RO+) T cells sorted from blood. Read against the paper, the sample's cell subset or site label means: CD45RO+ enriched T cells. The receptors come from a woman under 30 in good health. This table probably holds off-target reads from a library built for another chain.

This clonotype has only a few counts. This chain connects TRBV29-1 to TRBJ1-1; 11 bases are shared with TRBD1. The junction had 8 bases not matched to a gene; V was cut back by 6 bases and J by 5 bases. CDR3 length equals 14 residues. The V gene's germline CDR1 is SQVTM and CDR2 ANQGSEA. The CDR3 loop is CSVGTGTGGTEAFF. The CDR3 DNA reads as TGCAGCGTGGGGACCGGGACAGGGGGAACTGAAGCTTTCTTT.

This clonotype has just one count. The chain has TRBV5-6 and TRBJ1-5; no firm D call. V was cut by 0 bases and J by 0 bases, with 7 bases left in between. The CDR3 is 15 residues long. CDR1 is SGHDT and CDR2 is YYEEEE in the germline V gene. CDR3 DNA: TGTGCCAGCAGCTTGGAGACTTATAGCAATCAGCCCCAGCATTTT. Its protein is CASSLETYSNQPQHF.

The V gene is TRBV28, the J gene TRBJ2-4; 12 positions match TRBD1. V lost 6 bases to trimming and J lost 7 bases; unmatched junction nucleotides: 7. Germline V gives CDR1 MDHEN, CDR2 SYDVKM. The CDR3 length is 15 residues. As DNA, the CDR3 is TGTGCCAGCAGCGGGACAGGGGGCTTTATTAACATTCAGTACTTC. As protein: CASSGTGGFINIQYF.

The V and J genes are TRBV4-3 and TRBJ2-1; TRBD2 matches at 7 bases. Unmatched junction bases numbered 16, after V lost 4 bases and J lost 10 bases. This CDR3 spans 16 amino acids. Germline V gives CDR1 LGHNA, CDR2 YSLEER. The CDR3 nucleotides read TGCGCCAGCAGCCCGAAGTCCGGGACTAAGTTTAAAGAGCAGTTCTTC. Its translation: CASSPKSGTKFKEQFF.

J is TRBJ2-5 and V is TRBV5-4; the match to TRBD1 covers 8 bases. Germline V gene sequence: CDR1 SGHNT, CDR2 YYREEE (reference sequence). The junction had 2 bases not matched to a gene; V was cut back by 6 bases and J by 1 base. The CDR3 totals 13 residues. The CDR3 coding sequence is TGTGCCAGCACGGACAGGGTCCAAGAGACCCAGTACTTC. Its translation: CASTDRVQETQYF.

The J gene is TRBJ2-5, the V gene TRBV28; TRBD2 aligns across 10 bases. Germline V gives CDR1 MDHEN, CDR2 SYDVKM. The CDR3 extends over 14 amino acids. Trimming removed 8 bases from V and 5 bases from J; junction bases left unmatched: 8. The CDR3 DNA reads as TGTGCCAGCTACCCGGGACTAGCGTCTGAGACCCAGTACTTC. Translating gives CASYPGLASETQYF.

This clonotype was counted only a few times. This chain links TRBV5-1 with TRBJ2-7, with unresolved D. This CDR3 comprises 13 residues. V gave up 4 bases and J gave up 1 base, with 9 bases separating them. Germline V CDR1 and CDR2: SGHRS, YFSETQ. CDR3 residues: CASSEETSYEQYF. CDR3 bases: TGCGCCAGCAGCGAGGAGACGTCCTACGAGCAGTACTTC.

The rearrangement links TRBV7-2 to TRBJ1-3; D is perhaps TRBD1 (5 bases). This CDR3 spans 12 amino acids. The V and J ends lost 5 bases and 4 bases respectively, with 6 bases between them. Germline V lookup: CDR1 SGHTA, CDR2 FQGNSA. The DNA for the CDR3 is TGTGCCAGCAGCCCAGGGGGAAACACCATATATTTT. This sequence encodes CASSPGGNTIYF.

This clonotype was seen a handful of times. V usage is TRBV3-1 and J usage is TRBJ2-1; D uncertain. In germline, CDR1 is LGHDT, CDR2 YNNKEL (reference sequence). CDR3 length equals 12 residues. The V gene lost 1 base and the J gene lost 12 bases, with 10 bases spanning the gap. The CDR3 bases are TGTGCCAGCAGCCAAGGTCCGAGGTGGCAGTTCTTC. Translation gives CASSQGPRWQFF.

There are a few counts of this clonotype. This sequence joins TRBV5-4 and TRBJ2-1; unclear D gene. The germline CDR1 and CDR2 sequences are SGHNT and YYREEE (reference sequence). The V gene lost 2 bases and the J gene lost 6 bases, with 9 bases spanning the gap. This CDR3 spans 13 amino acids. CDR3 coding DNA: TGTGCCAGCAGCTTAGACTGGGCCAATGAGCAGTTCTTC. It is translated as CASSLDWANEQFF.